The text below deals with one T cell receptor (beta chain). Its antigen is unknown. The junction differs from germline at one of its ends, possibly a read error. This specimen belongs to a study of tumor-infiltrating lymphocytes in primary liver carcinoma. A constant-region primer served to make TCR beta cDNA from around 540 ng total RNA. Investigators got TCR beta libraries out of three nested multiplex PCR rounds, done with slightly modified ARM-PCR. PCR rounds one and two used TRBV1-TRBV30 forward primers with a C-beta reverse primer for 9 to 10 cycles each. TCRdb redid the calling of the multiplex PCR reads with MiXCR, one entry per CDR3 protein. The table records a few hundred thousand distinct CDR3 sequences, roughly 60% of them present only once. The CDR3 length is 11 residues. The germline V gene encodes CDR1 SGHAT and CDR2 FQNNGV. Blood RNA originated from unsorted whole blood, with germline DNA additionally extracted.

General study results and limits: Unsorted bulk processing meant the study did not compare CD4+ and CD8+ repertoires.

The receptor was derived from a woman aged 25 to 39 with primary liver carcinoma and hepatitis B virus infection. The chain carries TRBV11-2 and TRBJ2-3; D gene ambiguous. The sequencing sample was made of peripheral blood. For the CDR3, the DNA is TGTGCCAGCAGCACATTGGATGCGCACTATTTT. Its translation: CASSTLDAHYF.